The clone carrying this T cell receptor beta chain appeared a single time. The sample comes from a study of shared clonotypes between healthy human individuals. Clones were read by immunoSEQ multiplex PCR, and TCRdb kept only the in-frame ones, dropping some. This sample yields 2 million to 2.5 million clones, of which approximately 93% are seen a single time; 0.35% to 0.5% belongs to the top ten. The V gene end was trimmed by 4 bases and the J gene end by 2 bases; junction bases not matched to a gene: 5. This CDR3 comprises 14 residues. The germline gives CDR1 SGHRS, CDR2 YFSETQ. The clonotype originates from a man younger than 30 in good health. Some clones in this sample may be carry-over from other donors' samples. The chain carries TRBV5-1 and TRBJ2-7, with 8 bases that match TRBD1. Sequenced input: naive CD4+ T cells from PBMCs. Indicated subset: CD45RA+ positively selected. The CDR3 region has the DNA TGCGCCAGCAGCGAACAGGGGGTTACCTACGAGCAGTACTTC. It yields the protein CASSEQGVTYEQYF.